Below, 6 T cell receptor beta chains from the same sample are listed, as sequenced in a study of identical twins. Using its own MiXCR run on the 5' RACE reads, TCRdb lists one record per CDR3 protein. Here the sample spans approximately 140,000 distinct CDR3 sequences, approximately 4% being singletons. Sequencing was done on a sample of memory T cells sorted from blood. Receptors originate from a man in his late teens or twenties in good health.

This clonotype occurred many times. One end of the junction does not line up with germline, which may come from a read error. The chain is built from TRBV30 and TRBJ2-1, with D perhaps being TRBD1 or TRBD2 (5 bases each). CDR3 size: 11 residues. Per the germline V gene, CDR1 is GTSNPN and CDR2 is SVGIG (reference sequence). For the CDR3, the DNA is TGTGCCTGGAGTACTCAGGGAGCCCGGATGTTC. Its protein product is CAWSTQGARMF.

This clonotype has a count of ten or more. V usage is TRBV12-3 or TRBV12-4 and J usage is TRBJ2-2; a weak D match, TRBD2 (7 bases). V gave up 7 bases and J gave up 5 bases, with 17 bases separating them. CDR3 length equals 15 residues. CDR3 amino acids: CASIREGRGTGELFF. The CDR3 coding sequence is TGTGCCAGCATAAGGGAGGGCAGGGGAACCGGGGAGCTGTTTTTT.

This clonotype has ten or more counts. This chain links TRBV5-4 with TRBJ2-3, with 11 bases that match TRBD2. J gave up 0 bases and V 2 bases, and 11 bases lay outside the gene matches. The CDR3 is 19 residues long. Per germline, CDR1 SGHNT and CDR2 YYREEE (reference sequence). CDR3 protein: CASSLLAGADPYSTDTQYF. The CDR3 nucleotides read TGTGCCAGCAGCTTACTAGCGGGGGCCGACCCCTATAGCACAGATACGCAGTATTTT.

Notes on this clonotype: Because the CDR3 is missing its conserved closing phenylalanine or tryptophan, this is likely a read error. This chain joins TRBV12-3 or TRBV12-4 and TRBJ2-1, with unresolved D. The CDR3 sequence is 11 residues long. Trimming removed 1 base at V and 10 bases at J, with 5 bases between. As DNA, the CDR3 is TGTGCCAGCAGTTTAGGGTGGGAGCAGTTCTCC. It is translated as CASSLGWEQFS.

This clonotype was found many times. The chain employs TRBV4-3 and TRBJ1-5; 9 nucleotides align to TRBD1. The V gene end was trimmed by 4 bases and the J gene end by 6 bases; junction bases not matched to a gene: 7. Germline V lookup: CDR1 LGHNA, CDR2 YSLEER. CDR3 length: 15 residues. The CDR3 here is CASSPRQGVSQPQHF. CDR3 nucleotides: TGCGCCAGCAGCCCCAGACAGGGGGTTAGTCAGCCCCAGCATTTT.

This clonotype has just a few counts. The chain has TRBV5-1 and TRBJ1-6; 12 bases fit TRBD1. The J segment lost 10 bases and the V segment lost 4 bases, leaving 3 bases of the junction unmatched. The CDR3 is 14 residues long. The germline V gene has CDR1 SGHRS and CDR2 YFSETQ. The CDR3: CASSEGQGASPLHF. In DNA form, the CDR3 reads TGCGCCAGCAGCGAGGGACAGGGGGCCTCACCCCTCCACTTT.